The 28 T cell receptor beta chains listed next were all sequenced from one sample in a study of identical twins. Via MiXCR, TCRdb re-called the 5' RACE reads, giving one row per CDR3 protein. The data hold roughly 1.6 million distinct CDR3 sequences, with roughly 35% observed a single time. Source material: cord blood. All receptors derive from a newborn girl in good health.

The chain uses TRBV2 and TRBJ2-3, with TRBD2 matching 10 bases. The germline V gene encodes CDR1 SNHLY and CDR2 FYNNEI. Losses at the gene ends were 9 bases for V and 2 bases for J; bases not matched to a gene: 14. There are 17 residues in the CDR3. This CDR3 is CASQHPGLADFTDTQYF. For the CDR3, the DNA is TGTGCCAGTCAACATCCCGGACTAGCGGATTTCACAGATACGCAGTATTTT.

This clonotype was detected only a few times. J is TRBJ2-1 and V is TRBV7-9; tentatively, D is TRBD2 (6 bases). This CDR3 has 16 amino acids. The V and J ends lost 6 bases and 1 base respectively, with 16 bases between them. Germline V CDR1 and CDR2: SEHNR, FQNEAQ (reference sequence). CDR3: CASSPPGTGSYNEQFF. The CDR3 bases are TGTGCCAGCAGTCCCCCCGGGACTGGATCCTACAATGAGCAGTTCTTC.

A few counts support this clonotype. This sequence joins TRBV3-1 and TRBJ2-7; possibly TRBD1 for D (6 bases). The V end was cut by 4 bases, the J end by 2 bases, with 12 bases between. In germline, CDR1 is LGHDT, CDR2 YNNKEL (reference sequence). This CDR3 is 14 amino acids long. The CDR3 nucleotides are TGTGCCAGCAGCCGAGTACAGGGCCCCTACGAGCAGTACTTC. It codes for CASSRVQGPYEQYF.

This clonotype was recorded a few times. The V call is TRBV28, the J call TRBJ2-1; D may be TRBD2 (6 bases). V was pared by 3 bases and J by 2 bases, with 14 bases between. From germline, CDR1 is MDHEN and CDR2 SYDVKM. This CDR3 comprises 16 residues. CDR3 residues: CASSLEGGWAYNEQFF. The CDR3 DNA follows: TGTGCCAGCAGTTTGGAGGGAGGCTGGGCCTACAATGAGCAGTTCTTC.

V and J are TRBV5-1 and TRBJ2-1; TRBD2 agrees at 11 bases. With V trimmed by 0 bases and J by 10 bases, 3 bases remained unmatched. The CDR3 covers 14 residues. Germline V gene data show CDR1 as SGHRS and CDR2 as YFSETQ. Written as DNA, the CDR3 is TGCGCCAGCAGCTTGGCTAGCGGGGGGTCAGAGCAGTTCTTC. Translation: CASSLASGGSEQFF.

This clonotype was seen at least ten times. One end of the junction varies from germline; a read error may be responsible. This chain connects TRBV5-1 to TRBJ2-1, with D perhaps matching TRBD2 (5 bases). The J call may not be correct, given that the DNA end is closer to TRBJ2-7. Germline assignment: CDR1 SGHRS and CDR2 YFSETQ. The CDR3 is 15 amino acids. The CDR3 sequence: CASSLVGSSYNEQYF. In DNA form, the CDR3 reads TGTGCCAGCAGCTTAGTGGGGAGCTCCTACAATGAGCAGTACTTC.

This clonotype has a handful of counts. The V and J genes are TRBV18 and TRBJ1-2; D gene uncertain. V was clipped by 3 bases and J by 0 bases, with 20 bases between them. The CDR3 spans 18 residues. Germline loops: CDR1 KGHSH, CDR2 LQKENI. CDR3 coding DNA: TGTGCCAGCTCACCTCTGGAGAGAGGGCCCACGACTAACTATGGCTACACCTTC. It encodes CASSPLERGPTTNYGYTF.

The chain uses TRBV20-1 and TRBJ2-7, with D tentatively TRBD1 or TRBD2 (5 bases each). The V gene lost 5 bases and the J gene lost 3 bases, with 14 bases spanning the gap. This CDR3 contains 13 residues. Germline loops: CDR1 DFQATT, CDR2 SNEGSKA (reference sequence). CDR3 bases: TGCAGTGCTGATGGGGACCGCCACTACGAGCAGTACTTC. It encodes CSADGDRHYEQYF.

In its sample, this clonotype was seen a few times. The rearrangement links TRBV10-3 to TRBJ2-7; no definite D call. CDR3 size: 14 residues. Germline CDR1 ENHRY, CDR2 SYGVKD. Trimming removed 0 bases at V and 5 bases at J, with 11 bases between. The CDR3 here is CAISESAVLNEQYF. The CDR3 nucleotides are TGTGCCATCAGTGAGTCTGCGGTACTAAACGAGCAGTACTTC.

The rearrangement uses TRBV25-1 and TRBJ2-1; 9 bases match TRBD2. Germline lookup yields CDR1 MGHDK and CDR2 SYGVNS. With V trimmed by 2 bases and J by 4 bases, 15 bases remained unmatched. The CDR3 consists of 19 residues. CDR3: CASSEGSTYSGGPYNEQFF. The CDR3 DNA is TGTGCCAGCAGTGAAGGTTCCACCTACAGCGGGGGGCCGTACAATGAGCAGTTCTTC.

This clonotype was seen ten or more times. This sequence joins TRBV5-1 and TRBJ2-3; D gene ambiguous. Germline CDR1 reads SGHRS; CDR2 reads YFSETQ. The CDR3 length is 15 residues. The germline V and J ends were trimmed by 1 base and 0 bases, with 9 bases remaining between them. The CDR3 DNA reads TGCGCCAGCAGCTTGACGCGTACTAGCACAGATACGCAGTATTTT. It translates to CASSLTRTSTDTQYF.

CDR3 sequence (DNA): TGTGCCAGCAGTTTCAACCGACTAGCGGGCGCAGATACGCAGTATTTT. It specifies CASSFNRLAGADTQYF. The rearrangement links TRBV6-5 to TRBJ2-3; 10 bases line up with TRBD2. V was pared by 4 bases and J by 4 bases, with 8 bases of the junction left unmatched. The germline V gene encodes CDR1 MNHEY and CDR2 SVGAGI. CDR3 size: 16 residues.

The chain has TRBV29-1 and TRBJ2-1; D possibly corresponds to TRBD2 (7 bases). The germline V gene encodes CDR1 SQVTM and CDR2 ANQGSEA. This CDR3 has 17 amino acids. V lost 4 bases and J 6 bases, leaving 25 bases between the germline ends. The CDR3 here is CSVAPSFRGAAGNEQFF. DNA of the CDR3: TGCAGCGTTGCCCCATCGTTCCGGGGGGCCGCAGGCAATGAGCAGTTCTTC.

Here the CDR3 reads CASSNPGTPHTQYF. CDR3 in DNA: TGTGCCAGCAGCAACCCCGGGACTCCTCATACGCAGTATTTT. The rearrangement uses TRBV21-1 and TRBJ2-3; TRBD2, the D gene given by the table, was not confirmed from the DNA. TRBV21-1 is a documented pseudogene. This CDR3 has 14 amino acids.

The table lists this clonotype with a few counts. The V gene is TRBV5-1, the J gene TRBJ2-1, with D maybe TRBD2 (5 bases). The CDR3 is 15 residues long. Germline CDR1 and CDR2: SGHRS and YFSETQ. With 1 base removed from V and 3 bases from J, the gap between germline ends came to 11 bases. The DNA for the CDR3 is TGCGCCAGCAGCTTGACAGCGGTGAACTACAATGAGCAGTTCTTC. It yields the protein CASSLTAVNYNEQFF.

This clonotype was seen only a few times. The chain links TRBV7-2 to TRBJ2-7; TRBD2 agrees at 7 bases. With 5 bases clipped from V and 0 bases from J, the junction kept 13 bases outside the gene matches. CDR3 length: 17 residues. CDR1 is SGHTA and CDR2 is FQGNSA in the germline V gene. The CDR3 loop is CASSLTKLARASYEQYF. The CDR3 coding sequence is TGTGCCAGCAGCCTCACAAAACTAGCGAGAGCCTCCTACGAGCAGTACTTC.

This clonotype has a handful of counts. The chain is built from TRBV5-1 and TRBJ2-5; D ambiguous. The CDR3 is 13 amino acids. V dropped 4 bases and J dropped 1 base, with 8 bases sitting between them. The germline V gene encodes CDR1 SGHRS and CDR2 YFSETQ. For the CDR3, the DNA is TGCGCCAGCAGCGCCCGGTTCCAAGAGACCCAGTACTTC. Translating it yields CASSARFQETQYF.

The rearrangement uses TRBV20-1 and TRBJ2-3; 9 positions agree with TRBD2. V lost 3 bases, J lost 4 bases, and 5 bases stayed unmatched. Germline-derived CDR1 and CDR2 are DFQATT and SNEGSKA (reference sequence). This CDR3 has 14 amino acids. The CDR3 DNA follows: TGCAGTGCTAGTCGCGGGGGGGCCGCAGATACGCAGTATTTT. This codes for CSASRGGAADTQYF.

The CDR3 loop is CSAPTSGGAPDTQYF. The CDR3 DNA sequence: TGCAGTGCCCCTACTAGCGGGGGGGCCCCAGATACGCAGTATTTT. The chain has TRBV20-1 and TRBJ2-3; 13 bases agree with TRBD2. With V trimmed by 6 bases and J by 4 bases, 7 bases remained unmatched. CDR3 length: 15 residues. CDR1 and CDR2 from the germline V gene are DFQATT and SNEGSKA (reference sequence).

The V and J genes are TRBV11-2 and TRBJ2-1; 11 bases align to TRBD2. Germline trimming cut 2 bases from V and 4 bases from J; bases unmatched to any gene: 7. The CDR3 covers 17 residues. Germline CDR1 and CDR2: SGHAT and FQNNGV. CDR3 sequence: CASSLLAGGIWYNEQFF. The CDR3 DNA is TGTGCCAGCAGCTTACTAGCGGGAGGTATTTGGTACAATGAGCAGTTCTTC. Looking up the rest from reference TRBV11-2 and TRBJ2-1 gives the full variable domain: EAGVAQSPRYKIIEKRQSVAFWCNPISGHATLYWYQQILGQGPKLLIQFQNNGVVDDSQLPKDRFSAERLKGVDSTLKIQPAKLEDSAVYLCASSLLAGGIWYNEQFFGPGTRLTVL.

This clonotype came up many times. The chain employs TRBV6-5 and TRBJ2-2; D not certain. CDR1 MNHEY and CDR2 SVGAGI come from the germline V gene. This CDR3 region has 12 residues. V gave up 4 bases and J gave up 5 bases, with 5 bases separating them. The DNA of the CDR3 is TGTGCCAGCAGTTCCCATACCGGGGAGCTGTTTTTT. This codes for CASSSHTGELFF.

The table lists this clonotype with a few counts. This rearrangement joins TRBV6-6 to TRBJ1-2; TRBD1 matches 7 bases. Germline CDR1 and CDR2: MNHNY and SVGAGI (reference sequence). V lost 2 bases and J lost 4; bases outside the gene matches: 10. This CDR3 region has 16 residues. CDR3: CASSYQRQGGSYGYTF. DNA of the CDR3: TGTGCCAGCAGTTACCAGCGACAGGGAGGCAGCTATGGCTACACCTTC.

There are many counts of this clonotype. The chain is built from TRBV6-5 and TRBJ2-5; D is ambiguous. The CDR3 has 12 amino acids. Germline V gives CDR1 MNHEY, CDR2 SVGAGI. Trimming stripped 5 bases from V and 1 base from J, with 5 bases between. The chain's CDR3 is CASSTTQETQYF. In DNA form, the CDR3 reads TGTGCCAGCAGTACCACCCAAGAGACCCAGTACTTC.

The chain carries TRBV11-2 and TRBJ1-1; tentative D call: TRBD1 (5 bases). Between the trimmed V and J ends, which lost 5 bases and 0 bases, there was a span of 13 bases. Germline CDR1 and CDR2: SGHAT and FQNNGV. The CDR3 runs to 15 residues. CDR3 nucleotides: TGTGCCAGCAGCCCACCGGGGGGAATGAACACTGAAGCTTTCTTT. Its translation: CASSPPGGMNTEAFF.

A few counts support this clonotype. The chain couples TRBV6-5 to TRBJ2-1; 11 bases fit TRBD2. The CDR3 covers 16 residues. The trim removed 6 bases at V and 5 bases at J, leaving 9 bases unmatched. Looked up from germline, CDR1 is MNHEY and CDR2 is SVGAGI. The CDR3 loop is CASRLSPGLADNEQFF. For the CDR3, the DNA is TGTGCCAGCAGGCTAAGCCCGGGACTAGCGGACAATGAGCAGTTCTTC.

The table lists this clonotype with a count of one. J is TRBJ2-7 and V is TRBV4-1; D is uncertain. V was shortened by 0 bases and J by 3 bases, with 6 bases between the two germline ends. The CDR3 totals 13 residues. The germline V gene encodes CDR1 MGHRA and CDR2 YSYEKL. CDR3 residues: CASSQDPYYEQYF. CDR3 in DNA: TGCGCCAGCAGCCAAGATCCCTACTACGAGCAGTACTTC.

V gene TRBV20-1 combines with J gene TRBJ2-1; D gene unclear. The CDR3 is 11 residues long. Trimming took off 6 bases at V and 10 bases at J, with 13 bases between the two ends. Germline CDR1 reads DFQATT; CDR2 reads SNEGSKA (reference sequence). The DNA for the CDR3 is TGCAGTGCAAGGTGGAAAAACGAGCAGTTCTTC. This sequence encodes CSARWKNEQFF.

The chain recombines TRBV28 with TRBJ2-7, with D possibly matching TRBD1 (6 bases). V was clipped by 5 bases and J by 3 bases, with 14 bases between them. CDR3 length: 14 amino acids. CDR1 MDHEN and CDR2 SYDVKM come from the germline V gene. The DNA of the CDR3 is TGTGCCAGCAGTGGGCCAGGGGACGGCTACGAGCAGTACTTC. It encodes CASSGPGDGYEQYF.